A selection of T cell receptor beta chains follows, all from one sample in a study of human T cells and chemical hapten exposure. TCRdb re-derived calls from the RACE reads in MiXCR, one entry per CDR3 protein. The data contain 65,000 to 90,000 distinct CDR3 sequences, less than 8.5% of them singletons. Material: whole blood, obtained in connection with sensitization to the hapten diphenylcyclopropenone (DPC). These receptors originate from a woman in her 30s with alopecia areata. Some clones in this sample may be carry-over from other donors' samples. Both conserved end residues are part of each CDR3. The order of the fields is D gene, clone size, V gene, J gene, CDR3 DNA, CDR3 protein. A D gene is named only where the DNA matches it firmly. Where a row states a size, it is once, few, many or the class of an expanded clone; other rows omit it.

NA,few,TRBV6-5,TRBJ1-1,TGTGCCAGCAGGGAAACAGGCGCGAACACTGAAGCTTTCTTT,CASRETGANTEAFF
TRBD1,few,TRBV6-6,TRBJ1-3,TGTGCCAGCAGCTACAGGGGCAGTCGGAGCTCTGGAAACACCATATATTTT,CASSYRGSRSSGNTIYF
NA,many,TRBV5-1,TRBJ2-1,TGCGCCAGCAGCTTGGGGTCTGACCCCTACAATGAGCAGTTCTTC,CASSLGSDPYNEQFF
NA,NA,TRBV20-1,TRBJ1-2,TGCAGTGCTAGTACAGCCGGGACGGCTAACTATGGCTACACCTTC,CSASTAGTANYGYTF
NA,many,TRBV3-1,TRBJ1-5,TGTGCCAGCAGCCAGAGAGGGGGGGATCAGCCCCAGCATTTT,CASSQRGGDQPQHF
NA,many,TRBV11-2,TRBJ1-2,TGTGCCAGCAGCAATTCTCTTTTGGGGATTGGGAACTATGGCTACACCTTC,CASSNSLLGIGNYGYTF
NA,few,TRBV7-9,TRBJ1-4,TGTGCCAGCAGCTTAGATCAAGCGGGCGGGGAAAAACTGTTTTTT,CASSLDQAGGEKLFF
TRBD2,many,TRBV2,TRBJ2-3,TGTGCCAGCAAGGTCGAGCGGGGGCGCTACACAGATACGCAGTATTTT,CASKVERGRYTDTQYF
NA,many,TRBV12-5,TRBJ2-4,TGTGCTAGTGCTCAACCGGGACAAGGAGCCAAAAACATTCAGTACTTC,CASAQPGQGAKNIQYF
TRBD1,many,TRBV6-5,TRBJ2-7,TGTGCCAGCAGCCCAGGGACAGGGGGCGTCGAGCAGTACTTC,CASSPGTGGVEQYF
TRBD2,many,TRBV3-1,TRBJ2-1,TGTGCCAGCAGCCAAGACACGGGGGGTAATGAGCAGTTCTTC,CASSQDTGGNEQFF
NA,NA,TRBV27,TRBJ2-1,TGTGCCAGCAGTTTATGGGGGGACGTACTATACAATGAGCAGTTCTTC,CASSLWGDVLYNEQFF
NA,many,TRBV6-5,TRBJ1-6,TGTGCCAGCAGTTACTTAAGGGACCGCTCCTATAATTCACCCCTCCACTTT,CASSYLRDRSYNSPLHF
NA,many,TRBV12-3/TRBV12-4,TRBJ1-1,TGTGCCAGCAGCCCCAGGGTCACTGAAGCTTTCTTT,CASSPRVTEAFF
NA,many,TRBV3-1,TRBJ2-3,TGTGCCAGCAGCCAGTCGGGCGGGTACTTCACAGATACGCAGTATTTT,CASSQSGGYFTDTQYF
TRBD2,many,TRBV9,TRBJ2-3,TGTGCCAGCAGCGTACTAGCGGGGGGCACAGATACGCAGTATTTT,CASSVLAGGTDTQYF
NA,once,TRBV20-1,TRBJ1-2,TGCAGTGCTAGAGCCCCAGGGATAAACTATGGCTACACCTTC,CSARAPGINYGYTF
NA,many,TRBV29-1,TRBJ1-1,TGCAGCGTTGCATCGCGTAACACTGAAGCTTTCTTT,CSVASRNTEAFF
NA,many,TRBV7-8,TRBJ2-7,TGTGCCAGCAGCTTTTCGCCCTTGGGACGGACCTACGAGCAGTACTTC,CASSFSPLGRTYEQYF
NA,few,TRBV12-3/TRBV12-4,TRBJ1-6,TGTGCCAGCAGTTTTGAAACTTCACCCCTCCACTTT,CASSFETSPLHF
NA,many,TRBV7-3,TRBJ2-7,TGTGCCAGCAGCTTAACCACGGCAGCAGGAGGGGAGCAGTACTTC,CASSLTTAAGGEQYF
NA,few,TRBV20-1,TRBJ1-4,TGCAGTGCTAGTTTGGCAGGGGTGGGTGAAAAACTGTTTTTT,CSASLAGVGEKLFF
NA,many,TRBV29-1,TRBJ1-1,TGCAGCACCCGAGATGACGGGAACACTGAAGCTTTCTTT,CSTRDDGNTEAFF
TRBD1,few,TRBV6-5,TRBJ1-2,TGTGCCAGCAGGCCGCAGGGGGGCTGGAACACCTTC,CASRPQGGWNTF
TRBD2,few,TRBV10-2,TRBJ2-1,TGCGCCAGCAGTGACGGGACTAGCTCTTTCAATGAGCAGTTCTTC,CASSDGTSSFNEQFF
NA,many,TRBV12-3/TRBV12-4,TRBJ2-2,NA,CASSFGAGELFF
NA,few,TRBV29-1,TRBJ2-7,TGCAGCGTTCACTCAGGGGCGCGGTACGAGCAGTACTTC,CSVHSGARYEQYF
TRBD1,few,TRBV3-1,TRBJ1-2,TGTGCCAGCAGCCATGCAACAGGGGTTGGCTACACCTTC,CASSHATGVGYTF
NA,many,TRBV12-3/TRBV12-4,TRBJ1-5,TGTGCCAGCAGTAGGGCCCAAGGGACGCCCCAGCATTTT,CASSRAQGTPQHF
NA,NA,TRBV2,TRBJ2-7,TGTGCCAGCAGTGAGGGCAGAGTTTACTACGAGCAGTACTTC,CASSEGRVYYEQYF
NA,few,TRBV19,TRBJ2-6,TGTGCCAGTAGTCCCTCACCTGGGGCCAACGTCCTGACTTTC,CASSPSPGANVLTF
NA,NA,TRBV4-1,TRBJ2-1,TGCGCCAGCAGCCAAGAAAGACAGTATGGCAATGAGCAGTTCTTC,CASSQERQYGNEQFF
NA,many,TRBV6-5,TRBJ1-2,TGTGCCAGCGCACCGGCTACTAACTATGGCTACACCTTC,CASAPATNYGYTF
NA,NA,TRBV10-2,TRBJ2-7,TGCGCCAGCAGGAGAGGGCCCGGCGGGCACGAGCAGTACTTC,CASRRGPGGHEQYF
NA,many,TRBV6-2/TRBV6-3,TRBJ1-5,TGTGCCAGCAGCATGAGAGGAGATAGCAATCAGCCCCAGCATTTT,CASSMRGDSNQPQHF
TRBD1,NA,TRBV9,TRBJ2-1,TGTGCCAGCAGCCCTGCGGGACAGGGCTACAATGAGCAGTTCTTC,CASSPAGQGYNEQFF
TRBD1,few,TRBV19,TRBJ1-1,TGTGCCAGTAGTCTTCACGGACAGGGGAACACTGAAGCTTTCTTT,CASSLHGQGNTEAFF
NA,many,TRBV6-5,TRBJ1-3,TGTGCCAGCAGCCCGTCCGGAGCGGGCCCTTCCTTAAACACCATATATTTT,CASSPSGAGPSLNTIYF
TRBD2,few,TRBV12-3/TRBV12-4,TRBJ2-1,TGTGCCAGCAGTTTAGGGTTAGCGGGCGGTTATGAGCAGTTCTTC,CASSLGLAGGYEQFF
TRBD2,many,TRBV20-1,TRBJ2-3,TGCAGTGCCAGGACTAGCGGGGGCACAGATACGCAGTATTTT,CSARTSGGTDTQYF
TRBD1,many,TRBV6-6,TRBJ1-5,TGTGGGGGACCGAGGGGGCGAGGCAATCAGCCCCAGCATTTT,CGGPRGRGNQPQHF
NA,NA,TRBV2,TRBJ1-6,TGTGCCAGCAGTAGAGTGGGGGGGGACTCACCCCTCCACTTT,CASSRVGGDSPLHF
NA,few,TRBV11-2,TRBJ2-2,TGTGCCAGCAGCTTTGGGAACACCGGGGAGCTGTTTTTT,CASSFGNTGELFF
TRBD2,many,TRBV10-3,TRBJ2-7,TGTGCCTCCAGGCAGGGAGGGTCCTACGAGCAGTACTTC,CASRQGGSYEQYF
TRBD2,many,TRBV5-4,TRBJ2-3,TGTGCCAGCAGCCCCCTTACTAGCGGGCCCCTCACAGATACGCAGTATTTT,CASSPLTSGPLTDTQYF
NA,NA,TRBV29-1,TRBJ1-2,TGCAGCGTTGTTGTCAGTCGGTATGGCTACACCTTC,CSVVVSRYGYTF
NA,few,TRBV30,TRBJ1-5,TGTGCCTGGAGTTATTACTTAGCGAATCAGCCCCAGCATTTT,CAWSYYLANQPQHF
NA,few,TRBV7-9,TRBJ1-5,TGTGCCAGCAGCTTAGATCTACAGCCCCAGCATTTT,CASSLDLQPQHF
NA,NA,TRBV29-1,TRBJ1-1,TGCAGCGGCCAGTACACTGAAGCTTTCTTT,CSGQYTEAFF
TRBD1,many,TRBV20-1,TRBJ1-5,TGCAGCACGCGGCCGACAGGGGGCGTGGGTCAGCCCCAGCATTTT,CSTRPTGGVGQPQHF
NA,many,TRBV7-6,TRBJ2-5,TGTGCCAGCAGCTCCCACCTTTCGGGGGCGCTAAGAGAGACCCAGTACTTC,CASSSHLSGALRETQYF
TRBD1,few,TRBV5-1,TRBJ1-1,TGCGCCAGCAGGGAGGGGGCGACAATGAACACTGAAGCTTTCTTT,CASREGATMNTEAFF
NA,many,TRBV27,TRBJ2-7,TGTGCCAGCAGTTCATACCAGGGCGGCGAGCAGTACTTC,CASSSYQGGEQYF
NA,few,TRBV7-3,TRBJ2-2,TGTGCCAGCAGCTTAGTGTCGACGATGAACACCGGGGAGCTGTTTTTT,CASSLVSTMNTGELFF
NA,few,TRBV5-4,TRBJ1-6,TGTGCCAGCAGCTTGGATGGAGTTAATTCACCCCTCCACTTT,CASSLDGVNSPLHF
NA,few,TRBV2,TRBJ1-1,TGTGCCAGCAGCCCCCAGGGTGGAGGTGAAGCTTTCTTT,CASSPQGGGEAFF
NA,many,TRBV3-1,TRBJ2-6,TGTGCCAGCAGCCAAACAGGGTCCGGGGCCAACGTCCTGACTTTC,CASSQTGSGANVLTF
TRBD1,many,TRBV6-5,TRBJ2-2,TGTGCCAGCAGTTACTCCGGGACAGGGGTGTCCGGGGAGCTGTTTTTT,CASSYSGTGVSGELFF
NA,few,TRBV15,TRBJ1-5,TGTGCCACCAGCAGAGGATTCGGGCGCAGGGAGAACGATCAGCCCCAGCATTTT,CATSRGFGRRENDQPQHF
TRBD1,many,TRBV3-1,TRBJ2-4,TGTGCCAGCAGCTCTGGGACAGGAGCTGGTAACATTCAGTACTTC,CASSSGTGAGNIQYF